This T cell receptor (beta chain) was retrieved from a study of T cells after posttransplantation cyclophosphamide. Concerning this clone itself: As yet, its antigen is unknown.

Methotrexate plus calcineurin inhibitor accompanied controls' myeloablative marrow transplants; sampling was 1 year later. V lost 0 bases to trimming and J lost 2 bases, with 8 bases between them. This CDR3 spans 14 amino acids. The germline V gene encodes CDR1 MNHEY and CDR2 SVGAGI. Overall study findings and caveats: Recipient CMV seropositivity and CMV reactivation strongly tracked TRB clonality. Later post-transplant blood repertoires were often dominated by donor CD8+ memory clones. Skin or GI-infiltrating T cells shared few TRB sequences with blood.

Clones were read by immunoSEQ multiplex PCR, and TCRdb kept only the in-frame ones, dropping some. The sample consists of about 20,000 clones, 70% to 90% of them appearing once. The sample consisted of PBMCs, taken after an allogeneic stem cell transplant with a calcineurin inhibitor and methotrexate. J is TRBJ2-7 and V is TRBV6-5; D perhaps matches TRBD1 (5 bases). This sequence was found in a female patient in her forties or fifties who received an allogeneic stem cell transplant from an unrelated donor, was CMV-positive, and had chronic GVHD only. Some T cells may be transferred from the graft donor. The CDR3 region is CASSYSGQTYEQYF. The CDR3 nucleotides read TGTGCCAGCAGTTACTCGGGGCAGACCTACGAGCAGTACTTC.